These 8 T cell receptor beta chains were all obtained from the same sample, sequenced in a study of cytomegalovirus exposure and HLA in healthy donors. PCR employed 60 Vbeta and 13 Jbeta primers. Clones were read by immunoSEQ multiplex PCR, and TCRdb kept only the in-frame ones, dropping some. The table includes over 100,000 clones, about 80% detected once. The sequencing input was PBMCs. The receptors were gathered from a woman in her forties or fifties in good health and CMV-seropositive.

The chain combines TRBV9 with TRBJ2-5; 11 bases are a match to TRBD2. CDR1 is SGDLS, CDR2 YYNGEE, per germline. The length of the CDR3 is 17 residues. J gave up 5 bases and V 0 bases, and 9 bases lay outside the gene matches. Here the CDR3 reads CASSVEGSGGARETQYF. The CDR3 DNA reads TGTGCCAGCAGCGTAGAAGGTAGCGGGGGGGCAAGGGAGACCCAGTACTTC.

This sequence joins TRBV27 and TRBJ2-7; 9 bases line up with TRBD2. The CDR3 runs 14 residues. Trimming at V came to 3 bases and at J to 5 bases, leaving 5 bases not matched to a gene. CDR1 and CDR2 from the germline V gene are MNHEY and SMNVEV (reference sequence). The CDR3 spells CASSLGGGAHEQYF. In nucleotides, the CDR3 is TGTGCCAGCAGTTTGGGCGGGGGGGCCCACGAGCAGTACTTC.

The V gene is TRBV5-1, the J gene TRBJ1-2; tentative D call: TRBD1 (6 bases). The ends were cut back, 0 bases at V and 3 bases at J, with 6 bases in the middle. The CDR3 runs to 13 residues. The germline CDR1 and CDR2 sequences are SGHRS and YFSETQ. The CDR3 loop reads CASSLDRDYGYTF. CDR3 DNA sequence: TGCGCCAGCAGCTTGGACAGGGACTATGGCTACACCTTC.

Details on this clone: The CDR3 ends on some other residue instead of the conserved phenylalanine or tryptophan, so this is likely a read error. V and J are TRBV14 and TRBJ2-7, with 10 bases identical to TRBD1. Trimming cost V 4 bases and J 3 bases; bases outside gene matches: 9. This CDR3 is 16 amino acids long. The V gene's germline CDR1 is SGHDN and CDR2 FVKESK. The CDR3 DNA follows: TGTGCCAGCAGCCCCCCGCCCGGGACAGGGGTCTACGAGCAGTACCTC. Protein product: CASSPPPGTGVYEQYL.

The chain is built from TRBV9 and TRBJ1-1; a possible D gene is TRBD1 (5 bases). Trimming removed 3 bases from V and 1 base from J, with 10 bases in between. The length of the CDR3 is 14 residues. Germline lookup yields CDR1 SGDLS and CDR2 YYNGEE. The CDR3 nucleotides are TGTGCCAGCAGCGCCGGACACCAGAACACTGAAGCTTTCTTT. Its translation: CASSAGHQNTEAFF.

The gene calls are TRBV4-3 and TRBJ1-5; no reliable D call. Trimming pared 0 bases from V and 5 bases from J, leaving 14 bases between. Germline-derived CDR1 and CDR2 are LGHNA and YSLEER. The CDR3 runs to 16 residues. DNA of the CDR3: TGCGCCAGCAGCCAAGATTCGGGAGACGGCTATCAGCCCCAGCATTTT. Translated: CASSQDSGDGYQPQHF.

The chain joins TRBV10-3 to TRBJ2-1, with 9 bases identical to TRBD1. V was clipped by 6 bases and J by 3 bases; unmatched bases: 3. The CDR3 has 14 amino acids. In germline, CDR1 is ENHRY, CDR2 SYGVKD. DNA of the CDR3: TGTGCCATCAGCTCGACAGGGGGCTACAATGAGCAGTTCTTC. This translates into CAISSTGGYNEQFF.

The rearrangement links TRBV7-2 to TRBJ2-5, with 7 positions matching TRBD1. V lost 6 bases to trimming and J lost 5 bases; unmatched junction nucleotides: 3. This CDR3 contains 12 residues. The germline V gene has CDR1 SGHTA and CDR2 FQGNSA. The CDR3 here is CASSKGGETQYF. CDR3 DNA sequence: TGTGCCAGCAGTAAAGGGGGCGAGACCCAGTACTTC.